A single sample gave rise to the 32 T cell receptor beta chains below, sequenced in a study of cytomegalovirus exposure and HLA in healthy donors. PCR used 60 Vbeta primers and 13 Jbeta primers. Assay: immunoSEQ multiplex PCR; the TCRdb copy retains only in-frame clones and omits some. Seen here are tens of thousands of clones, about four fifths observed once, and the top ten hold about 2.1%. The sequenced sample was PBMCs. The source of these receptors is a man aged 18 to 35 in good health and CMV-seronegative.

The J gene is TRBJ2-3, the V gene TRBV30; 11 bases match TRBD2. J was trimmed by 0 bases and V by 0 bases; bases with no gene match: 20. Per germline, CDR1 GTSNPN and CDR2 SVGIG (reference sequence). This CDR3 has 22 residues. CDR3 bases: TGTGCCTGGAGTGTACGAGTCAAGTGGTTAGAGGCTAGCGGGGGGAGCACAGATACGCAGTATTTT. It translates to CAWSVRVKWLEASGGSTDTQYF.

V usage is TRBV7-2 and J usage is TRBJ2-1, with 12 bases fitting TRBD1. J lost 7 bases, V lost 5 bases, and 6 bases had no gene match. Germline V lookup: CDR1 SGHTA, CDR2 FQGNSA. CDR3 size: 15 residues. The CDR3 DNA is TGTGCCAGCAGCCAGAGGGGACAGGGGGCGAATGAGCAGTTCTTC. Translated, it gives CASSQRGQGANEQFF.

This chain connects TRBV6-4 to TRBJ1-1; unclear D gene. The length of the CDR3 is 11 residues. The V end was cut by 2 bases, the J end by 11 bases, with 9 bases between. CDR1 is MRHNA and CDR2 is SNTAGT in the germline V gene. CDR3 sequence: CASSDSTRAFF. The CDR3 DNA reads TGTGCCAGCAGTGACAGTACGCGCGCTTTCTTT.

The chain combines TRBV2 with TRBJ2-1; the match to TRBD2 covers 9 bases. Germline values: CDR1 SNHLY, CDR2 FYNNEI. The V segment lost 6 bases and the J segment 8 bases; nucleotides outside the gene matches: 8. The CDR3 consists of 14 residues. The CDR3 spells CASSTGTSSDEQFF. DNA for the CDR3: TGTGCCAGCAGCACCGGGACTAGCAGCGATGAGCAGTTCTTC.

This clone was observed once. The CDR3 nucleotides read TGTGCCAGCAGCCGCGAGGGACAGGGGTTTGGCTACACCTTC. Residues: CASSREGQGFGYTF. The rearrangement uses TRBV25-1 and TRBJ1-2; TRBD1 aligns across 10 bases. From germline, CDR1 is MGHDK and CDR2 SYGVNS. This CDR3 is 14 amino acids long. The V segment lost 6 bases and the J segment 7 bases; nucleotides outside the gene matches: 8.

CDR3 in DNA: TGTGCCAGCAGTGAGGGACTAGCCACAGATACGCAGTATTTT. Translation: CASSEGLATDTQYF. The chain uses TRBV6-4 and TRBJ2-3; 9 nucleotides match TRBD2. The CDR3 is made up of 14 amino acids. In germline, CDR1 is MRHNA, CDR2 SNTAGT. J gave up 2 bases and V 3 bases, and 0 bases lay outside the gene matches.

The chain recombines TRBV19 with TRBJ2-7; TRBD2 is a possible D gene (5 bases). The ends were cut back, 3 bases at V and 3 bases at J, with 15 bases in the middle. Germline CDR1 LNHDA, CDR2 SQIVND (reference sequence). The CDR3 has 15 amino acids. CDR3 nucleotide sequence: TGTGCCAGTAGTATTCGAGCCGGGGATGGCTACGAGCAGTACTTC. Translated, it gives CASSIRAGDGYEQYF.

The chain employs TRBV10-3 and TRBJ2-1; TRBD1 agrees at 10 bases. The V gene's germline CDR1 is ENHRY and CDR2 SYGVKD. J gave up 9 bases and V 11 bases, and 10 bases lay outside the gene matches. The CDR3 is 13 amino acids. The DNA for the CDR3 is TGTGCCGGACAAGGACAGGGGGGGGGTGAGCAGTTCTTC. Protein: CAGQGQGGGEQFF.

The rearrangement uses TRBV18 and TRBJ2-5; 8 bases line up with TRBD2. The CDR3 runs 14 residues. Germline V CDR1 and CDR2: KGHSH, LQKENI. With 2 bases clipped from V and 3 bases from J, the junction kept 2 bases outside the gene matches. The CDR3 loop reads CASSPSGREETQYF. The CDR3 nucleotides read TGTGCCAGCTCACCATCCGGGAGGGAAGAGACCCAGTACTTC.

The chain carries TRBV30 and TRBJ2-1; a possible D gene is TRBD1 (7 bases). The CDR3 runs 18 residues. Germline lookup yields CDR1 GTSNPN and CDR2 SVGIG (reference sequence). V was trimmed by 0 bases and J by 4 bases, leaving 22 bases between them. CDR3 bases: TGTGCCTGGAGTGTAGGAGGGGGCGTAACTCGGGTATACAATGAGCAGTTCTTC. It encodes CAWSVGGGVTRVYNEQFF.

The J gene is TRBJ1-5, the V gene TRBV29-1; 9 bases are a match to TRBD1. From germline, CDR1 is SQVTM and CDR2 ANQGSEA. There are 15 residues in the CDR3. Trimming took 4 bases from V and 2 from J; bases not matched to a gene: 6. CDR3 in amino acids: CSVGEGQGRNQPQHF. CDR3 coding DNA: TGCAGCGTTGGAGAGGGACAGGGCCGCAATCAGCCCCAGCATTTT.

This chain links TRBV2 with TRBJ1-1; tentatively, D is TRBD1 (5 bases). V lost 9 bases and J lost 6, with 17 bases in between. The germline gives CDR1 SNHLY, CDR2 FYNNEI. This CDR3 contains 13 residues. CDR3 region: CARGTGPGAEAFF. CDR3 coding DNA: TGTGCCAGGGGAACGGGGCCGGGGGCTGAAGCTTTCTTT.

This clone has only one observation. The V call is TRBV30, the J call TRBJ2-7; 9 bases are a match to TRBD2. Germline loops: CDR1 GTSNPN, CDR2 SVGIG (reference sequence). The CDR3 contains 19 residues. V was pared by 3 bases and J by 2 bases, with 20 bases of the junction left unmatched. The CDR3 nucleotides read TGTGCCTGGAGAGCGCGACTAGCGGAAGACTTCCCTCTAGCCTACGAGCAGTACTTC. Amino acid sequence: CAWRARLAEDFPLAYEQYF.

The rearrangement joins TRBV2 to TRBJ2-5; 10 bases align to TRBD2. The CDR3 runs 17 residues. V was clipped by 2 bases and J by 2 bases; unmatched bases: 8. CDR1 and CDR2 (germline): SNHLY, FYNNEI. CDR3 DNA sequence: TGTGCCAGCAGTGAACCTGGGACTAGCGTTCGACAAGAGACCCAGTACTTC. This gives the protein CASSEPGTSVRQETQYF. Filled out from reference TRBV2 and TRBJ2-5, the complete variable domain reads EPEVTQTPSHQVTQMGQEVILRCVPISNHLYFYWYRQILGQKVEFLVSFYNNEISEKSEIFDDQFSVERPDGSNFTLKIRSTKLEDSAMYFCASSEPGTSVRQETQYFGPGTRLLVL.

This chain joins TRBV28 and TRBJ1-2, with 7 bases matching TRBD1. In germline, CDR1 is MDHEN, CDR2 SYDVKM. The CDR3 length is 13 residues. With V trimmed by 8 bases and J by 0 bases, 3 bases remained unmatched. The CDR3 DNA sequence: TGTGCCAGCTTTACAGGGGCTAACTATGGCTACACCTTC. Protein sequence: CASFTGANYGYTF.

This chain connects TRBV19 to TRBJ2-2; 12 nucleotides line up with TRBD2. Germline loops: CDR1 LNHDA, CDR2 SQIVND (reference sequence). The junction had 3 bases not matched to a gene; V was cut back by 6 bases and J by 1 base. This CDR3 comprises 16 residues. Here the CDR3 reads CASSPLAGGNTGELFF. The CDR3 DNA reads as TGTGCCAGTAGCCCACTAGCGGGAGGGAACACCGGGGAGCTGTTTTTT. Based on the CDR3 plus reference TRBV19 and TRBJ2-2, the full variable domain is DGGITQSPKYLFRKEGQNVTLSCEQNLNHDAMYWYRQDPGQGLRLIYYSQIVNDFQKGDIAEGYSVSREKKESFPLTVTSAQKNPTAFYLCASSPLAGGNTGELFFGEGSRLTVL.

In this sample, this clone turned up once. The rearrangement links TRBV6-1 to TRBJ2-3; 13 bases map to TRBD2. The V gene's germline CDR1 is MNHNS and CDR2 SASEGT. The V and J ends lost 11 bases and 5 bases, in that order; junction bases with no gene match: 7. The CDR3 totals 14 residues. The CDR3 protein is CAAPRLAGGDTQYF. In DNA, the CDR3 is TGTGCCGCCCCCCGACTAGCGGGAGGAGATACGCAGTATTTT.

The J gene is TRBJ1-3, the V gene TRBV4-1, with D hard to call. Germline CDR1 is MGHRA and CDR2 is YSYEKL. The CDR3 is 13 amino acids. Trimming removed 8 bases from V and 2 bases from J, with 10 bases in between. The CDR3 nucleotides read TGCGCCAGCGCGGGGATCGCTGGAAACACCATATATTTT. Translation: CASAGIAGNTIYF.

This clone has just a few counts. This rearrangement joins TRBV7-9 to TRBJ2-3, with 9 nucleotides matching TRBD1. Unmatched junction bases numbered 8, after V lost 4 bases and J lost 3 bases. The CDR3 has 16 residues. Germline V CDR1 and CDR2: SEHNR, FQNEAQ (reference sequence). The CDR3 loop is CASSYGDRVKTDTQYF. The CDR3 DNA reads as TGTGCCAGCAGCTATGGGGACAGGGTTAAAACAGATACGCAGTATTTT.

J is TRBJ1-1 and V is TRBV4-3; D call uncertain. The CDR3 covers 14 residues. Per the germline V gene, CDR1 is LGHNA and CDR2 is YSLEER. Trimming took 0 bases from V and 6 from J, leaving 11 bases between them. The CDR3 DNA is TGCGCCAGCAGCCAAGATTTGGCCCGTCCTGAAGCTTTCTTT. This translates into CASSQDLARPEAFF.

DNA of the CDR3: TGCAGCGTTGATTCGGTAAGCTCCTACAATGAGCAGTTCTTC. This gives the protein CSVDSVSSYNEQFF. The chain combines TRBV29-1 with TRBJ2-1; D gene unclear. Germline CDR1 reads SQVTM; CDR2 reads ANQGSEA. CDR3 length: 14 residues. The V end lost 3 bases, the J end lost 0 bases, and 9 bases lay between the germline ends.

This rearrangement joins TRBV6-5 to TRBJ1-1; D may be TRBD1 (6 bases). Trimming cost V 5 bases and J 0 bases, with 13 bases left between them. The germline CDR1 and CDR2 sequences are MNHEY and SVGAGI. CDR3 length: 15 amino acids. The CDR3 spells CASSRGDIMNTEAFF. In DNA form, the CDR3 reads TGTGCCAGCAGTCGAGGGGACATCATGAACACTGAAGCTTTCTTT.

This clone was seen just once. The chain joins TRBV30 to TRBJ1-1; a possible D gene is TRBD1 (5 bases). The V gene lost 2 bases and the J gene lost 1 base, with 8 bases spanning the gap. Germline V lookup: CDR1 GTSNPN, CDR2 SVGIG (reference sequence). This CDR3 contains 13 residues. CDR3 loop: CAWSSGQNTEAFF. The CDR3 coding sequence is TGTGCCTGGAGTTCCGGACAGAACACTGAAGCTTTCTTT.

The CDR3 spells CASRDLAGDLNEQFF. The CDR3 DNA reads TGCGCCAGCAGGGATCTAGCGGGAGATTTGAATGAGCAGTTCTTC. The chain has TRBV10-2 and TRBJ2-1; TRBD2 matches 10 bases. Germline CDR1 is WSHSY and CDR2 is SAAADI. CDR3 length: 15 amino acids. The V and J ends lost 6 bases and 7 bases, in that order; junction bases with no gene match: 9.

The chain carries TRBV10-2 and TRBJ1-2; no clear D gene. The germline V gene encodes CDR1 WSHSY and CDR2 SAAADI. V lost 3 bases to trimming and J lost 6 bases, with 11 bases between them. This CDR3 is built from 13 residues. The CDR3 loop is CASSDGYQNGYTF. The CDR3 nucleotides are TGCGCCAGCAGTGACGGGTATCAAAATGGCTACACCTTC.

This clone was counted once. This chain uses TRBV6-1 with TRBJ2-5, with 13 bases aligning to TRBD2. This CDR3 region has 16 residues. Germline V lookup: CDR1 MNHNS, CDR2 SASEGT. J gave up 4 bases and V 4 bases, and 6 bases lay outside the gene matches. The CDR3 coding sequence is TGTGCCAGCAGTGGACGACTAGCGGGAGGCCGAGAGACCCAGTACTTC. Translated, it gives CASSGRLAGGRETQYF.

The chain recombines TRBV7-9 with TRBJ1-1; possibly TRBD1 for D (6 bases). Germline CDR1 SEHNR, CDR2 FQNEAQ (reference sequence). There are 12 residues in the CDR3. The germline V and J ends were trimmed by 4 bases and 7 bases, with 10 bases remaining between them. The CDR3 DNA is TGTGCCAGCAGCTCCGACAGGAATGAAGCTTTCTTT. Its protein is CASSSDRNEAFF.

The CDR3 here is CASSLRQQETQYF. The CDR3 region has the DNA TGTGCCAGCAGTTTACGACAGCAAGAGACCCAGTACTTC. The V and J genes are TRBV27 and TRBJ2-5; D is possibly TRBD1 (5 bases). CDR1 MNHEY and CDR2 SMNVEV come from the germline V gene (reference sequence). The germline V and J ends were trimmed by 2 bases and 2 bases, with 6 bases remaining between them. This CDR3 is built from 13 residues.

In its sample, this clone was seen a few times. The chain carries TRBV2 and TRBJ1-1, with D tentatively TRBD1 (6 bases). This CDR3 has 11 amino acids. Germline CDR1 and CDR2: SNHLY and FYNNEI. The V gene lost 8 bases and the J gene lost 5 bases, with 9 bases spanning the gap. The CDR3 nucleotides read TGTGCCAGCCAGGGGAGAACTGAAGCTTTCTTT. Translating gives CASQGRTEAFF.

The V and J genes are TRBV2 and TRBJ2-1; 10 bases fit TRBD1. Trimming took 4 bases from V and 6 from J; bases not matched to a gene: 6. Germline V gives CDR1 SNHLY, CDR2 FYNNEI. The CDR3 spans 15 residues. The CDR3 loop reads CASSAVRTGGNEQFF. The CDR3, as DNA: TGTGCCAGCAGTGCCGTTAGGACAGGGGGCAATGAGCAGTTCTTC.

The chain recombines TRBV10-3 with TRBJ2-3; 12 bases align to TRBD2. This CDR3 region has 16 residues. Per the germline V gene, CDR1 is ENHRY and CDR2 is SYGVKD. The CDR3 sequence: CATRGTSGRIGDTQYF. The CDR3 region has the DNA TGTGCTACCAGGGGAACTAGCGGGAGGATAGGAGATACGCAGTATTTT.

This clone was observed once. The chain combines TRBV5-1 with TRBJ1-2; D is possibly TRBD1 (6 bases). Germline values: CDR1 SGHRS, CDR2 YFSETQ. V was trimmed by 6 bases and J by 2 bases, leaving 17 bases between them. This CDR3 has 15 amino acids. CDR3 region: CASTWIGQTNYGYTF. CDR3 sequence (DNA): TGCGCCAGCACCTGGATAGGACAGACAAACTATGGCTACACCTTC.